These 29 T cell receptor beta chains were all obtained from the same sample, sequenced in a study of beta chain features in type 1 diabetes. General study points: Moderate but significant shortening of TCRB CDR3s was recorded in all four CD4+ subsets from Type 1 diabetes patients.

Of the isolated RNA, all was reverse transcribed, and so the sequenced material was expressed TCRB transcripts. Generated by immunoSEQ multiplex PCR, the TCRdb table keeps only in-frame clones and is missing some. The sample has about 260,000 clones; approximately 25% are singletons. Antigens of these TCRs are unknown. Material: naive CD4+ T cells from blood. Source of these receptors: a young woman with type 1 diabetes.

The chain is built from TRBV2 and TRBJ1-1; 7 nucleotides agree with TRBD1. Unmatched junction bases numbered 9, after V lost 4 bases and J lost 4 bases. The CDR3 runs 15 residues. The germline CDR1 and CDR2 sequences are SNHLY and FYNNEI. The CDR3 sequence is CASSGQGQLSTEAFF. DNA of the CDR3: TGTGCCAGCAGTGGGCAGGGACAGTTAAGCACTGAAGCTTTCTTT.

This clone has more than one count but fewer than ten. This chain connects TRBV7-9 to TRBJ1-2, with D perhaps TRBD1 (6 bases). Trimming pared 6 bases from V and 3 bases from J, leaving 17 bases between. The CDR3 loop spans 15 amino acids. Germline CDR1 SEHNR, CDR2 FQNEAQ (reference sequence). CDR3 region: CASRSTGKVDYGYTF. CDR3 DNA sequence: TGTGCCAGCAGATCTACAGGGAAGGTGGACTATGGCTACACCTTC.

J is TRBJ2-7 and V is TRBV7-9, with 8 bases aligning to TRBD2. The CDR3 has 14 amino acids. The germline CDR1 and CDR2 sequences are SEHNR and FQNEAQ (reference sequence). V shed 0 bases, J shed 3 bases, and the junction held 1 base outside the gene matches. CDR3 bases: TGTGCCAGCAGCTTAGCTCTAGCGGGCTACGAGCAGTACTTC. This codes for CASSLALAGYEQYF.

Only a few counts were recorded for this clone. CDR3 in amino acids: CASSRTSGNYNEQFF. The CDR3 DNA is TGCGCCAGCAGCCGAACTAGCGGGAACTACAATGAGCAGTTCTTC. The V and J genes are TRBV4-1 and TRBJ2-1; TRBD2 matches 10 bases. V dropped 4 bases and J dropped 3; count of bases not matched to a gene: 3. The CDR3 contains 15 residues. CDR1 is MGHRA, CDR2 YSYEKL, per germline.

This chain joins TRBV28 and TRBJ2-7; D call uncertain. The CDR3 length is 16 residues. CDR1 is MDHEN, CDR2 SYDVKM, per germline. Trimming left V 7 bases short and J 0 bases short, with 19 bases between. Here the CDR3 reads CASTNSGLLSSYEQYF. CDR3 DNA sequence: TGTGCCAGCACCAACAGTGGCTTATTAAGCTCCTACGAGCAGTACTTC.

The V gene is TRBV7-9, the J gene TRBJ2-5; the D is unclear. V lost 0 bases and J 5 bases, leaving 10 bases between the germline ends. This CDR3 comprises 14 residues. Germline CDR1 is SEHNR and CDR2 is FQNEAQ (reference sequence). The CDR3 region is CASSLAVLWETQYF. Written as DNA, the CDR3 is TGTGCCAGCAGCTTAGCGGTACTATGGGAGACCCAGTACTTC.

The gene calls are TRBV18 and TRBJ2-3; D gene unclear. CDR1 KGHSH and CDR2 LQKENI come from the germline V gene. The CDR3 extends over 14 amino acids. Trimming took off 0 bases at V and 2 bases at J, with 6 bases between the two ends. CDR3 loop: CASSPPGATDTQYF. The DNA for the CDR3 is TGTGCCAGCTCACCACCGGGCGCCACAGATACGCAGTATTTT.

The chain uses TRBV28 and TRBJ2-7; TRBD1 aligns across 9 bases. Germline V gives CDR1 MDHEN, CDR2 SYDVKM. J gave up 2 bases and V 5 bases, and 13 bases lay outside the gene matches. The CDR3 totals 17 residues. As DNA, the CDR3 is TGTGCCAGCAGTCTAGAAACCGGGACAGGGCCCACCTACGAGCAGTACTTC. Translation: CASSLETGTGPTYEQYF.

This rearrangement joins TRBV28 to TRBJ1-2; tentatively, D is TRBD1 (5 bases). CDR3 length: 14 residues. Germline CDR1 and CDR2: MDHEN and SYDVKM. V was shortened by 11 bases and J by 4 bases, with 20 bases between the two germline ends. CDR3 loop: CAALQGGQTYGYTF. In DNA, the CDR3 is TGTGCCGCCTTGCAGGGCGGTCAGACCTATGGCTACACCTTC.

A few counts support this clone. This CDR3 is also generated by other DNA sequences in the sample. Here the CDR3 reads CAISGTGAYEQYF. CDR3 nucleotides: TGTGCCATCTCGGGGACAGGAGCCTACGAGCAGTACTTC. The chain combines TRBV10-3 with TRBJ2-7, with 8 nucleotides matching TRBD1. CDR3 length: 13 residues. Germline values: CDR1 ENHRY, CDR2 SYGVKD. The V and J ends lost 8 bases and 2 bases, in that order; junction bases with no gene match: 5.

V gene TRBV5-4 combines with J gene TRBJ2-7; D perhaps matches TRBD2 (5 bases). This CDR3 has 12 amino acids. With 3 bases removed from V and 4 bases from J, the gap between germline ends came to 8 bases. The germline V gene encodes CDR1 SGHNT and CDR2 YYREEE (reference sequence). CDR3 loop: CASSYGEYEQYF. The CDR3 nucleotides are TGTGCCAGCAGCTATGGGGAGTACGAGCAGTACTTC. Looking up the rest from reference TRBV5-4 and TRBJ2-7 gives the full variable domain: ETGVTQSPTHLIKTRGQQVTLRCSSQSGHNTVSWYQQALGQGPQFIFQYYREEENGRGNFPPRFSGLQFPNYSSELNVNALELDDSALYLCASSYGEYEQYFGPGTRLTVT.

This chain links TRBV19 with TRBJ2-5; a possible D gene is TRBD2 (5 bases). The CDR3 runs to 11 residues. The ends were cut back, 4 bases at V and 13 bases at J, with 13 bases in the middle. CDR1 is LNHDA and CDR2 is SQIVND in the germline V gene (reference sequence). CDR3 coding DNA: TGTGCCAGTAGTACCGACTATCGTTGGTACTTC. Its protein product is CASSTDYRWYF.

There are a few counts of this clone. The V call is TRBV11-3, the J call TRBJ2-4, with TRBD2 identical over 7 bases. The trim removed 5 bases at V and 2 bases at J, leaving 9 bases unmatched. Germline CDR1 SGHNT, CDR2 YENEEA. This CDR3 is 16 amino acids long. In nucleotides, the CDR3 is TGTGCCAGCAGCGGAATCCCGGGAGGCACCAAAAACATTCAGTACTTC. This translates into CASSGIPGGTKNIQYF. The whole variable domain, remainder taken from reference TRBV11-3 and TRBJ2-4, is EAGVVQSPRYKIIEKKQPVAFWCNPISGHNTLYWYLQNLGQGPELLIRYENEEAVDDSQLPKDRFSAERLKGVDSTLKIQPAELGDSAVYLCASSGIPGGTKNIQYFGAGTRLSVL.

The J gene is TRBJ1-5, the V gene TRBV7-2, with 7 bases lining up with TRBD1. The V segment lost 5 bases and the J segment 4 bases; nucleotides outside the gene matches: 5. Germline values: CDR1 SGHTA, CDR2 FQGNSA. This CDR3 region has 14 residues. The CDR3 region has the DNA TGTGCCAGCAGCCCCTCGACAGGGAATCAGCCCCAGCATTTT. Protein sequence: CASSPSTGNQPQHF.

This clone has a handful of counts. This chain's CDR3 is CAIRDIAESGNEQFF. In DNA, the CDR3 is TGTGCCATCAGAGATATCGCGGAGTCGGGCAATGAGCAGTTCTTC. The genes are TRBV10-3 and TRBJ2-1; D unresolved. Trimming removed 6 bases from V and 6 bases from J, with 18 bases in between. The CDR3 contains 15 residues. CDR1 is ENHRY, CDR2 SYGVKD, per germline.

The V and J genes are TRBV29-1 and TRBJ2-6, with 9 bases matching TRBD1. J lost 1 base, V lost 6 bases, and 1 base had no gene match. Germline assignment: CDR1 SQVTM and CDR2 ANQGSEA. This CDR3 is built from 14 residues. CDR3 region: CSVGQGSGANVLTF. CDR3 sequence (DNA): TGCAGCGTCGGACAGGGGTCTGGGGCCAACGTCCTGACTTTC. The full variable domain, in which reference TRBV29-1 and TRBJ2-6 provide the parts outside the CDR3, is SAVISQKPSRDICQRGTSLTIQCQVDSQVTMMFWYRQQPGQSLTLIATANQGSEATYESGFVIDKFPISRPNLTFSTLTVSNMSPEDSSIYLCSVGQGSGANVLTFGAGSRLTVL.

A few counts support this clone. The rearrangement links TRBV6-1 to TRBJ2-5, with 8 bases aligning to TRBD2. The J segment lost 5 bases and the V segment lost 1 base, leaving 6 bases of the junction unmatched. CDR1 and CDR2 (germline): MNHNS, SASEGT. The CDR3 has 15 residues. In DNA, the CDR3 is TGTGCCAGCAGTGAAGTCGTTAGCGGGACGGAGACCCAGTACTTC. This encodes CASSEVVSGTETQYF.

This clone was detected a few times. This chain connects TRBV4-2 to TRBJ2-7; the D gene is possibly TRBD1 (6 bases). Trimming removed 0 bases at V and 6 bases at J, with 15 bases between. This CDR3 is 15 amino acids long. CDR1 is LGHNA, CDR2 YNFKEQ, per germline. The CDR3 protein is CASSQDRGALGEQYF. For the CDR3, the DNA is TGTGCCAGCAGCCAAGACAGGGGCGCGCTAGGCGAGCAGTACTTC.

This sequence joins TRBV27 and TRBJ1-3; TRBD1 matches 8 bases. CDR3 length: 16 amino acids. Trimming at V came to 7 bases and at J to 0 bases, leaving 8 bases not matched to a gene. Germline V gene lookup returns CDR1 MNHEY and CDR2 SMNVEV (reference sequence). CDR3 in DNA: TGTGCCAGCACCAAGGTCGGACAGGGCTCTGGAAACACCATATATTTT. Translated: CASTKVGQGSGNTIYF.

The chain has TRBV25-1 and TRBJ2-5, with TRBD1 matching 8 bases. CDR3 size: 15 residues. V trimming: 4 bases; J trimming: 0 bases; junction bases outside the gene matches: 4. Germline V gives CDR1 MGHDK, CDR2 SYGVNS. The CDR3 sequence is CASSADREYQETQYF. DNA for the CDR3: TGTGCCAGCAGTGCGGACAGGGAGTACCAAGAGACCCAGTACTTC.

The CDR3 DNA sequence: TGTGCCAGCAGTTTCCGAGTTGGAGCTTTCTTT. Protein product: CASSFRVGAFF. The rearrangement links TRBV28 to TRBJ1-1; no clear D gene. V was shortened by 3 bases and J by 10 bases, with 9 bases between the two germline ends. CDR1 and CDR2 (germline): MDHEN, SYDVKM. The CDR3 is 11 residues long.

In its sample, this clone was seen a few times. The rearrangement joins TRBV4-1 to TRBJ2-7, with 9 bases fitting TRBD1. Germline V gene sequence: CDR1 MGHRA, CDR2 YSYEKL. V lost 1 base and J lost 3; bases outside the gene matches: 1. The CDR3 runs to 14 residues. CDR3 in DNA: TGCGCCAGCAGCCAAGGACAGGGGGTCTACGAGCAGTACTTC. Its protein is CASSQGQGVYEQYF.

The J gene is TRBJ2-7, the V gene TRBV5-4; maybe TRBD2 (7 bases). There are 15 residues in the CDR3. The germline V gene encodes CDR1 SGHNT and CDR2 YYREEE (reference sequence). Trimming stripped 0 bases from V and 4 bases from J, with 14 bases between. The CDR3 spells CASSLVGGRGYEQYF. For the CDR3, the DNA is TGTGCCAGCAGCTTGGTGGGGGGGCGCGGGTACGAGCAGTACTTC.

The rearrangement joins TRBV2 to TRBJ2-1; 9 bases are shared with TRBD1. The V gene's germline CDR1 is SNHLY and CDR2 FYNNEI. Unmatched junction bases numbered 4, after V lost 9 bases and J lost 7 bases. This CDR3 contains 12 residues. In DNA, the CDR3 is TGTGCCAGTGGGACAGGGTCAAATGAGCAGTTCTTC. Encoded protein: CASGTGSNEQFF.

J is TRBJ1-1 and V is TRBV15, with D tentatively TRBD1 (6 bases). V was trimmed by 0 bases and J by 0 bases, leaving 17 bases between them. Per germline, CDR1 LNHNV and CDR2 YYDKDF (reference sequence). This CDR3 comprises 18 residues. The CDR3 is CATSRDPTRTGMNTEAFF. The CDR3 DNA follows: TGTGCCACCAGCAGAGATCCAACTCGAACAGGGATGAACACTGAAGCTTTCTTT.

The V and J genes are TRBV19 and TRBJ1-3; a weak D match, TRBD1 (5 bases). The CDR3 spans 12 residues. Trimming cost V 9 bases and J 3 bases, with 9 bases left between them. Germline-derived CDR1 and CDR2 are LNHDA and SQIVND (reference sequence). CDR3 bases: TGTGCCAGCTCCGACAGTGGAAACACCATATATTTT. Translation: CASSDSGNTIYF. The variable domain in full, completed from reference TRBV19 and TRBJ1-3, reads DGGITQSPKYLFRKEGQNVTLSCEQNLNHDAMYWYRQDPGQGLRLIYYSQIVNDFQKGDIAEGYSVSREKKESFPLTVTSAQKNPTAFYLCASSDSGNTIYFGEGSWLTVV.

This clone was observed a few times. CDR3: CASSLSGGTQYF. Written as DNA, the CDR3 is TGTGCCAGCAGCCTCTCGGGGGGGACCCAGTACTTC. This chain joins TRBV4-2 and TRBJ2-5; 7 bases match TRBD2. The V segment lost 4 bases and the J segment 7 bases; nucleotides outside the gene matches: 3. CDR3 length: 12 residues. Germline CDR1 and CDR2: LGHNA and YNFKEQ.

This clone was seen only a few times. The chain carries TRBV5-1 and TRBJ2-5, with 11 bases lining up with TRBD1. The V and J ends lost 2 bases and 5 bases, in that order; junction bases with no gene match: 8. Germline V gene data show CDR1 as SGHRS and CDR2 as YFSETQ. The CDR3 has 16 amino acids. CDR3 residues: CASSFPGQGERETQYF. The CDR3 nucleotides are TGCGCCAGCAGCTTTCCGGGACAGGGGGAGCGGGAGACCCAGTACTTC.

This clone has more than one count but fewer than ten. The chain links TRBV7-9 to TRBJ2-2; 8 bases are shared with TRBD1. The CDR3 is 15 residues long. Germline loops: CDR1 SEHNR, CDR2 FQNEAQ (reference sequence). V shed 3 bases, J shed 5 bases, and the junction held 5 bases outside the gene matches. The CDR3 loop is CASSFGQGITGELFF. The CDR3 DNA is TGTGCCAGCAGCTTCGGACAGGGAATAACCGGGGAGCTGTTTTTT.